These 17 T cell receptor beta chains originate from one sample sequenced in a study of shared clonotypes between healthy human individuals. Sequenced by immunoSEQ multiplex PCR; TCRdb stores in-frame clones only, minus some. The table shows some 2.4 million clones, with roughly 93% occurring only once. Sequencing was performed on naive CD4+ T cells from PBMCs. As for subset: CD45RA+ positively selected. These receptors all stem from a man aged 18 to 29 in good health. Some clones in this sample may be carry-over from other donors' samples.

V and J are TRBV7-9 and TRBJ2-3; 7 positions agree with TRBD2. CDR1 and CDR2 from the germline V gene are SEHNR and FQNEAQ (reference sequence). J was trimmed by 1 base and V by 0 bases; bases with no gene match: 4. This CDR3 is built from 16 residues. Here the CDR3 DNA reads TGTGCCAGCAGCTTAGCTCCAGGGAGGGGCACAGATACGCAGTATTTT. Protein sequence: CASSLAPGRGTDTQYF.

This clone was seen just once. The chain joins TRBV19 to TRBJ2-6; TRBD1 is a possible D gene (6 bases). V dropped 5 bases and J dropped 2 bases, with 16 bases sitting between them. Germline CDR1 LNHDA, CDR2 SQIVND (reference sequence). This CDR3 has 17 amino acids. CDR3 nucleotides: TGTGCCAGTAGTCCCCAACACAGGGCCCCTGGGGCCAACGTCCTGACTTTC. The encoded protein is CASSPQHRAPGANVLTF.

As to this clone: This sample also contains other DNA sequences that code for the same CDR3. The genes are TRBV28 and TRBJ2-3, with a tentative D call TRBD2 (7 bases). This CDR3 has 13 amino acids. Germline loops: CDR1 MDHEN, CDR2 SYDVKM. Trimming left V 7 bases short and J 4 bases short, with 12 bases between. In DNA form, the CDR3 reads TGTGCCAGCACCCCGGGGGGCGCAGATACGCAGTATTTT. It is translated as CASTPGGADTQYF.

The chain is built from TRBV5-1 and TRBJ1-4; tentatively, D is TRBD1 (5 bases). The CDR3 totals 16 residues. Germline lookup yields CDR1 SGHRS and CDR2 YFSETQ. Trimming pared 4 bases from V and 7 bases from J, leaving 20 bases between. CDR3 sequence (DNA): TGCGCCAGCAGCCGCGGGGGGGTCGGAGGATCTGAAAAACTGTTTTTT. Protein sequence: CASSRGGVGGSEKLFF.

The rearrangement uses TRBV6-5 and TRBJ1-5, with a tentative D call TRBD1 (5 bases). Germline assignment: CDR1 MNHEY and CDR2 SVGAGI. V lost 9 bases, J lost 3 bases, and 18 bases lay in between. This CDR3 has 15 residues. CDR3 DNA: TGTGCCAGAAGTGGGGGGGACCGGAACAATCAGCCCCAGCATTTT. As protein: CARSGGDRNNQPQHF.

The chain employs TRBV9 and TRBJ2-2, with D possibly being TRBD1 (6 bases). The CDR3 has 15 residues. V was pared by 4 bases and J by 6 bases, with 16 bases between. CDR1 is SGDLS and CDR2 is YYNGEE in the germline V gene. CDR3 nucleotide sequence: TGTGCCAGCAGCAATCTACAGGGTCTCTCCGGGGAGCTGTTTTTT. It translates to CASSNLQGLSGELFF. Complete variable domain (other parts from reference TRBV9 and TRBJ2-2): DSGVTQTPKHLITATGQRVTLRCSPRSGDLSVYWYQQSLDQGLQFLIQYYNGEERAKGNILERFSAQQFPDLHSELNLSSLELGDSALYFCASSNLQGLSGELFFGEGSRLTVL.

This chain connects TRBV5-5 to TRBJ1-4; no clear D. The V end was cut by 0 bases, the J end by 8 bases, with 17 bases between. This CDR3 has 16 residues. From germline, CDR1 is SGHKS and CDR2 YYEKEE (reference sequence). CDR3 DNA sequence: TGTGCCAGCAGCTTGGTCCTAGGACTCCGGCAAGAAAAACTGTTTTTT. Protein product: CASSLVLGLRQEKLFF.

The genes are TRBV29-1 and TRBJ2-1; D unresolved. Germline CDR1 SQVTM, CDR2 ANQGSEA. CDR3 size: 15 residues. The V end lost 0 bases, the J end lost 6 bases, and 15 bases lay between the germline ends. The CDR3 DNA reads TGCAGCGTTGAAGACCGCACTCGTCAGTCCAATGAGCAGTTCTTC. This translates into CSVEDRTRQSNEQFF.

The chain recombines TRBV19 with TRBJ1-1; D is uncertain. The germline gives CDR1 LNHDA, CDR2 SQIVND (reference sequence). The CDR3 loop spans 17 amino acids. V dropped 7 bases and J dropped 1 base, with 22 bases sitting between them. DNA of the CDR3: TGTGCCAGTACCCCAAGAGTCCGTCAACCAGGGAACACTGAAGCTTTCTTT. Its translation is CASTPRVRQPGNTEAFF.

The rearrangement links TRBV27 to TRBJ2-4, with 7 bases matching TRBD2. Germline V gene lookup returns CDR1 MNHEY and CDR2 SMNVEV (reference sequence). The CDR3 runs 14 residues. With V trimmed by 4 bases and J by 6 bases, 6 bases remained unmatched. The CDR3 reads CASSSGGRLNIQYF. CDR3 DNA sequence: TGTGCCAGCAGTTCTGGCGGGAGACTAAACATTCAGTACTTC.

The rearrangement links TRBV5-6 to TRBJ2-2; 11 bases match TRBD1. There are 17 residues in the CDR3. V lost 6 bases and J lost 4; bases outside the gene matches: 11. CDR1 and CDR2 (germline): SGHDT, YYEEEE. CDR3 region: CASTWGQGVRGTGELFF. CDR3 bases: TGTGCCAGCACGTGGGGACAGGGGGTTCGAGGCACCGGGGAGCTGTTTTTT. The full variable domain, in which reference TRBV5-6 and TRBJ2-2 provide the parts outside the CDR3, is DAGVTQSPTHLIKTRGQQVTLRCSPKSGHDTVSWYQQALGQGPQFIFQYYEEEERQRGNFPDRFSGHQFPNYSSELNVNALLLGDSALYLCASTWGQGVRGTGELFFGEGSRLTVL.

The CDR3 nucleotides read TGCGCCAGCAGTGAGTCCGGGACAGGGGGCAGGTATGGCTACACCTTC. It encodes CASSESGTGGRYGYTF. This rearrangement joins TRBV10-2 to TRBJ1-2; 12 bases match TRBD1. In germline, CDR1 is WSHSY, CDR2 SAAADI. V lost 0 bases and J lost 5; bases outside the gene matches: 4. There are 16 residues in the CDR3.

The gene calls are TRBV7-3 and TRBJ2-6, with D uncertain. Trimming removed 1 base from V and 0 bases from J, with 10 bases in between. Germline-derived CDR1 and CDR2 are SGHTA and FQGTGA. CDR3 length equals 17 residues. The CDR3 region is CASSLIGRSSGANVLTF. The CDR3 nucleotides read TGTGCCAGCAGCTTAATAGGCAGGAGCTCTGGGGCCAACGTCCTGACTTTC. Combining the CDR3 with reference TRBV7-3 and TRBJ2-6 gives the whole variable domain GAGVSQTPSNKVTEKGKYVELRCDPISGHTALYWYRQSLGQGPEFLIYFQGTGAADDSGLPNDRFFAVRPEGSVSTLKIQRTERGDSAVYLCASSLIGRSSGANVLTFGAGSRLTVL.

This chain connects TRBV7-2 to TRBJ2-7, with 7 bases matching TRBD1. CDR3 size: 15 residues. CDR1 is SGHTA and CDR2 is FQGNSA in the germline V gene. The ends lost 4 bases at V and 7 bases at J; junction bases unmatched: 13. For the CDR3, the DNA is TGTGCCAGCAGCTCACAGGGGACAATAGTCGGAGAGCAGTACTTC. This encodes CASSSQGTIVGEQYF.

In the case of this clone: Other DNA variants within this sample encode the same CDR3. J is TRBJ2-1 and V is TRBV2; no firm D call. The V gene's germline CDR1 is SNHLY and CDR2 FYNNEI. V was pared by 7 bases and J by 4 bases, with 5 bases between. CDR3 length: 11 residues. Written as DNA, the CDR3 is TGTGCCAGCACGTCTTACAATGAGCAGTTCTTC. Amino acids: CASTSYNEQFF.

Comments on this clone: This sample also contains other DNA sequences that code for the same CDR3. The CDR3 loop reads CAWSVGAYTGELFF. The DNA of the CDR3 is TGTGCCTGGAGTGTAGGGGCTTATACCGGGGAGCTGTTTTTT. The rearrangement links TRBV30 to TRBJ2-2, with D perhaps matching TRBD1 (5 bases). Trimming left V 0 bases short and J 5 bases short, with 10 bases between. Germline loops: CDR1 GTSNPN, CDR2 SVGIG (reference sequence). The CDR3 contains 14 residues. The entire variable domain, with the rest obtained from reference TRBV30 and TRBJ2-2, is as follows: SQTIHQWPATLVQPVGSPLSLECTVEGTSNPNLYWYRQAAGRGLQLLFYSVGIGQISSEVPQNLSASRPQDRQFILSSKKLLLSDSGFYLCAWSVGAYTGELFFGEGSRLTVL.

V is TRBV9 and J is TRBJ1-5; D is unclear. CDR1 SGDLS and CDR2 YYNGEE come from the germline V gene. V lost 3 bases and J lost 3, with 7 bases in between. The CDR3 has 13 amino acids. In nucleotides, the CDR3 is TGTGCCAGCAGCGCCTGGCCCAATCAGCCCCAGCATTTT. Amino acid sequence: CASSAWPNQPQHF.